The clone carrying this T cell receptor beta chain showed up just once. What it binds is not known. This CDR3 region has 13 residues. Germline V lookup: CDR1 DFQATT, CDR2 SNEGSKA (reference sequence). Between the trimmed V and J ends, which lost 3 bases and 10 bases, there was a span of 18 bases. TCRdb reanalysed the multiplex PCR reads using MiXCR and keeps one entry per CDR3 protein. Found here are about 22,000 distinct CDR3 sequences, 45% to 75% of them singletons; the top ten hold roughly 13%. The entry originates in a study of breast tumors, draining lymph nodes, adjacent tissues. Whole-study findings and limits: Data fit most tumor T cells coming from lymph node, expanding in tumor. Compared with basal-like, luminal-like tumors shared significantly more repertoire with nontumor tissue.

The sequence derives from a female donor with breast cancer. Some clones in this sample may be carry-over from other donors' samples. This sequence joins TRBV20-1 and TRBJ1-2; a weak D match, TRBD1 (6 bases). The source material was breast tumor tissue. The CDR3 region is CSASPGTPAFYTF. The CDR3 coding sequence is TGCAGTGCTAGCCCGGGGACACCGGCCTTCTACACCTTC.